This passage covers 27 T cell receptor beta chains from one sample sequenced in a study of cytomegalovirus exposure and HLA in healthy donors. The study ran its PCR with 60 Vbeta and 13 Jbeta primers. Assay used: immunoSEQ multiplex PCR; TCRdb lists only in-frame clones, some missing. The sample has around 160,000 clones, 73% seen once. The sequencing input was PBMCs. These receptors came from a woman aged 18-29 years in good health and CMV-seronegative.

The chain is built from TRBV10-3 and TRBJ1-1; D not certain. Trimming removed 9 bases from V and 3 bases from J, with 14 bases in between. This CDR3 has 13 residues. CDR1 and CDR2 from the germline V gene are ENHRY and SYGVKD. The CDR3 DNA sequence: TGTGCCATAGGTCAGGATCGTTACACTGAAGCTTTCTTT. This codes for CAIGQDRYTEAFF.

The chain uses TRBV9 and TRBJ1-2, with TRBD1 as a possible D gene (6 bases). Trimming cost V 0 bases and J 3 bases, with 12 bases left between them. The germline gives CDR1 SGDLS, CDR2 YYNGEE. The CDR3 runs to 15 residues. CDR3 DNA: TGTGCCAGCAGCGTAGGTCCGGACAGACACTATGGCTACACCTTC. As protein: CASSVGPDRHYGYTF. Looking up the rest from reference TRBV9 and TRBJ1-2 gives the full variable domain: DSGVTQTPKHLITATGQRVTLRCSPRSGDLSVYWYQQSLDQGLQFLIQYYNGEERAKGNILERFSAQQFPDLHSELNLSSLELGDSALYFCASSVGPDRHYGYTFGSGTRLTVV.

The gene calls are TRBV5-1 and TRBJ2-3; D not resolved. Trimming left V 0 bases short and J 0 bases short, with 11 bases between. Germline V CDR1 and CDR2: SGHRS, YFSETQ. The CDR3 covers 16 residues. The CDR3 loop is CASSLVSTISTDTQYF. DNA for the CDR3: TGCGCCAGCAGCTTGGTTAGCACAATAAGCACAGATACGCAGTATTTT.

The chain couples TRBV9 to TRBJ2-3, with D tentatively TRBD1 (5 bases). The CDR3 sequence is 14 residues long. Germline values: CDR1 SGDLS, CDR2 YYNGEE. The ends were cut back, 3 bases at V and 0 bases at J, with 8 bases in the middle. The CDR3 nucleotides read TGTGCCAGCAGCGCGCAGGGAAGCACAGATACGCAGTATTTT. It translates to CASSAQGSTDTQYF.

A few counts support this clone. This chain connects TRBV5-4 to TRBJ2-1, with D tentatively TRBD2 (6 bases). V was clipped by 0 bases and J by 4 bases, with 14 bases between them. Germline V gives CDR1 SGHNT, CDR2 YYREEE (reference sequence). The CDR3 loop spans 16 amino acids. The CDR3 DNA follows: TGTGCCAGCAGCTTGGCCATGGGTGGGACTTACAATGAGCAGTTCTTC. Protein product: CASSLAMGGTYNEQFF.

V and J are TRBV27 and TRBJ1-1, with a weak D call TRBD1 (6 bases). The CDR3 loop spans 15 amino acids. Looked up from germline, CDR1 is MNHEY and CDR2 is SMNVEV (reference sequence). Trimming shortened V by 2 bases and J by 1 base, and 11 bases separated the two germline ends. The chain's CDR3 is CASSLGARGNTEAFF. CDR3 nucleotide sequence: TGTGCCAGCAGTTTAGGCGCCAGGGGGAACACTGAAGCTTTCTTT.

V is TRBV19 and J is TRBJ1-1; TRBD1 is a possible D gene (6 bases). CDR1 is LNHDA, CDR2 SQIVND, per germline (reference sequence). Trimming shortened V by 8 bases and J by 1 base, and 14 bases separated the two germline ends. CDR3 size: 14 residues. The CDR3 DNA follows: TGTGCCAGTGGCCGGACAGCAGGGAACACTGAAGCTTTCTTT. Its protein product is CASGRTAGNTEAFF.

There are a few counts of this clone. The gene calls are TRBV18 and TRBJ1-1, with 7 bases identical to TRBD1. The CDR3 extends over 14 amino acids. J was trimmed by 4 bases and V by 6 bases; bases with no gene match: 8. Germline values: CDR1 KGHSH, CDR2 LQKENI. The CDR3 reads CASSTQGGGTEAFF. CDR3 nucleotide sequence: TGTGCCAGCTCGACACAAGGGGGCGGCACTGAAGCTTTCTTT.

The CDR3 DNA is TGTGCCAGCAGCTTAGTGGGTGGTAGCGACACAGATACGCAGTATTTT. Translating gives CASSLVGGSDTDTQYF. The chain employs TRBV7-9 and TRBJ2-3, with D perhaps matching TRBD2 (5 bases). The germline V gene encodes CDR1 SEHNR and CDR2 FQNEAQ (reference sequence). The CDR3 has 16 residues. V lost 1 base, J lost 2 bases, and 13 bases lay in between.

This chain connects TRBV19 to TRBJ1-2; 8 nucleotides align to TRBD1. V shed 8 bases and J 8 bases; nucleotides not matched to a gene: 7. Germline CDR1 LNHDA, CDR2 SQIVND (reference sequence). The CDR3 extends over 12 amino acids. DNA of the CDR3: TGTGCCAGTTCGCAGGGGGCGGTAGGCTACACCTTC. This translates into CASSQGAVGYTF.

This rearrangement joins TRBV18 to TRBJ1-2, with 7 bases that match TRBD1. After removal of 5 bases from V and 4 bases from J, the junction contained 10 bases not matched to a gene. Germline-derived CDR1 and CDR2 are KGHSH and LQKENI. The length of the CDR3 is 15 residues. CDR3 nucleotide sequence: TGTGCCAGCTCAACCAACCCCAGGGGGGTCTATGGCTACACCTTC. Amino acid sequence: CASSTNPRGVYGYTF.

V and J are TRBV5-1 and TRBJ2-5; 8 bases align to TRBD1. CDR1 and CDR2 from the germline V gene are SGHRS and YFSETQ. This CDR3 region has 17 residues. Germline trimming cut 2 bases from V and 4 bases from J; bases unmatched to any gene: 13. CDR3 residues: CASSFTPGGQGLETQYF. The CDR3 DNA reads as TGCGCCAGCAGCTTTACTCCGGGCGGACAGGGTCTAGAGACCCAGTACTTC.

J is TRBJ1-6 and V is TRBV25-1; D is unresolved. Trimming took off 2 bases at V and 0 bases at J, with 11 bases between the two ends. Germline CDR1 MGHDK, CDR2 SYGVNS. The CDR3 is 17 amino acids. CDR3 nucleotides: TGTGCCAGCAGTGAAGACGGTCCTAGCTCCTATAATTCACCCCTCCACTTT. Amino acids: CASSEDGPSSYNSPLHF.

This clone turned up a few times. The CDR3 spells CASSPGTASFYEQYF. CDR3 nucleotides: TGTGCCAGCAGCCCCGGGACAGCGTCTTTCTACGAGCAGTACTTC. This chain links TRBV7-3 with TRBJ2-7; 7 bases are a match to TRBD1. The trim removed 5 bases at V and 3 bases at J, leaving 10 bases unmatched. This CDR3 has 15 residues. Germline V gene data show CDR1 as SGHTA and CDR2 as FQGTGA.

This chain connects TRBV7-9 to TRBJ2-2; 9 bases align to TRBD1. The trim removed 4 bases at V and 9 bases at J, leaving 6 bases unmatched. The germline gives CDR1 SEHNR, CDR2 FQNEAQ (reference sequence). This CDR3 region has 14 residues. The DNA of the CDR3 is TGTGCCAGCAGCTGGGGACAGGGCTCAAGGGAGCTGTTTTTT. Its protein is CASSWGQGSRELFF.

The J gene is TRBJ2-7, the V gene TRBV11-2; TRBD2 aligns across 15 bases. Germline V gene lookup returns CDR1 SGHAT and CDR2 FQNNGV. Germline trimming cut 2 bases from V and 6 bases from J; bases unmatched to any gene: 5. The length of the CDR3 is 16 residues. The CDR3 DNA reads as TGTGCCAGCAGCTTACCGGGACTAGCGGGAGGAGGCGAGCAGTACGTC. Translation gives CASSLPGLAGGGEQYV.

The J gene is TRBJ1-3, the V gene TRBV11-2, with 7 bases identical to TRBD1. The germline CDR1 and CDR2 sequences are SGHAT and FQNNGV. The V gene end was trimmed by 2 bases and the J gene end by 0 bases; junction bases not matched to a gene: 4. The CDR3 contains 16 residues. The DNA for the CDR3 is TGTGCCAGCAGCTTATGGGACAGCCACTCTGGAAACACCATATATTTT. Translated, it gives CASSLWDSHSGNTIYF.

In this sample, this clone turned up once. The chain uses TRBV2 and TRBJ2-1; 8 bases agree with TRBD1. CDR3 length equals 14 residues. V shed 8 bases, J shed 11 bases, and the junction held 14 bases outside the gene matches. Germline V gene lookup returns CDR1 SNHLY and CDR2 FYNNEI. As DNA, the CDR3 is TGTGCCAGCGAGACCGGGACAGGAGGTCAGAAGCAGTTCTTC. It translates to CASETGTGGQKQFF.

V is TRBV4-1 and J is TRBJ2-7, with D perhaps TRBD2 (6 bases). V gave up 0 bases and J gave up 2 bases, with 11 bases separating them. Per the germline V gene, CDR1 is MGHRA and CDR2 is YSYEKL. This CDR3 comprises 15 residues. The CDR3 loop reads CASSQDTGDPYEQYF. CDR3 DNA sequence: TGCGCCAGCAGCCAAGACACGGGGGATCCCTACGAGCAGTACTTC.

The J gene is TRBJ2-1, the V gene TRBV7-2, with 8 nucleotides matching TRBD2. The ends lost 4 bases at V and 9 bases at J; junction bases unmatched: 5. The CDR3 spans 13 residues. CDR1 and CDR2 from the germline V gene are SGHTA and FQGNSA. The CDR3 sequence: CASSYTSGGEQFF. The CDR3 DNA reads as TGTGCCAGCAGCTACACTAGCGGAGGTGAGCAGTTCTTC.

This rearrangement joins TRBV28 to TRBJ2-3; TRBD2 matches 11 bases. This CDR3 is built from 16 residues. V trimming: 3 bases; J trimming: 10 bases; junction bases outside the gene matches: 12. Germline loops: CDR1 MDHEN, CDR2 SYDVKM. The CDR3 spells CASSFGGVAGGPAQYF. The DNA of the CDR3 is TGTGCCAGCAGTTTTGGAGGGGTAGCGGGGGGGCCGGCGCAGTATTTT.

This chain joins TRBV7-2 and TRBJ1-6; 8 bases map to TRBD1. V lost 5 bases to trimming and J lost 5 bases; unmatched junction nucleotides: 8. Per the germline V gene, CDR1 is SGHTA and CDR2 is FQGNSA. This CDR3 comprises 16 residues. CDR3 region: CASSRQGPRNNSPLHF. CDR3 bases: TGTGCCAGCAGCCGACAGGGGCCGAGAAATAATTCACCCCTCCACTTT.

The chain joins TRBV6-1 to TRBJ1-1; 10 nucleotides line up with TRBD1. Looked up from germline, CDR1 is MNHNS and CDR2 is SASEGT. V trimming: 8 bases; J trimming: 1 base; junction bases outside the gene matches: 7. CDR3 size: 15 residues. In nucleotides, the CDR3 is TGTGCCAGCTGGACAGGGGGTACGACGAACACTGAAGCTTTCTTT. Protein sequence: CASWTGGTTNTEAFF.

In this sample, this clone turned up a few times. The rearrangement joins TRBV30 to TRBJ1-1; weak D call: TRBD1 (5 bases). CDR1 GTSNPN and CDR2 SVGIG come from the germline V gene (reference sequence). Trimming left V 4 bases short and J 6 bases short, with 15 bases between. This CDR3 spans 13 amino acids. The CDR3 loop is CAWTLGGVAEAFF. The CDR3 DNA reads as TGTGCCTGGACTTTGGGAGGGGTGGCTGAAGCTTTCTTT.

A few counts support this clone. The V gene is TRBV29-1, the J gene TRBJ1-5; TRBD1 matches at 10 bases. The germline V gene encodes CDR1 SQVTM and CDR2 ANQGSEA. This CDR3 has 16 amino acids. Trimming cost V 5 bases and J 0 bases; bases outside gene matches: 7. In nucleotides, the CDR3 is TGCAGCGTTCCTAGGACAGGGGGATATAGCAATCAGCCCCAGCATTTT. Translation: CSVPRTGGYSNQPQHF.

The CDR3 is CSVDRRLNTEAFF. The CDR3 nucleotides are TGCAGCGTTGATCGGCGGTTGAACACTGAAGCTTTCTTT. This chain connects TRBV29-1 to TRBJ1-1; D gene unclear. This CDR3 is built from 13 residues. Germline-derived CDR1 and CDR2 are SQVTM and ANQGSEA. Trimming pared 3 bases from V and 0 bases from J, leaving 8 bases between.

The J gene is TRBJ2-1, the V gene TRBV9; 8 nucleotides agree with TRBD2. Germline loops: CDR1 SGDLS, CDR2 YYNGEE. The CDR3 contains 16 residues. V lost 3 bases and J lost 4; bases outside the gene matches: 9. The CDR3 DNA reads TGTGCCAGCAGCGGTCGACTAGCGACATCGTACAATGAGCAGTTCTTC. Protein product: CASSGRLATSYNEQFF.